This is a list of T cell receptor beta chains from one sample in a study of cytomegalovirus exposure and HLA in healthy donors. Using immunoSEQ multiplex PCR, the repertoire was profiled, and TCRdb retains in-frame clones only, with some absent. The table records under 200,000 clones, 82% of them present only once. The sample comprised PBMCs. The receptors here all came from a male donor in good health and CMV-seropositive. The CDR3 runs from the conserved cysteine through the conserved F or W. D genes are given only for firm matches. Expanded clones get a size class; other rows say once, few or many, or leave the size out.

clone_size j_call v_call d_call cdr3_nt cdr3_aa
. TRBJ2-2 TRBV28 TRBD1 TGTGCCAGCAGTTACCCGGGACAGCAGAACACCGGGGAGCTGTTTTTT CASSYPGQQNTGELFF
. TRBJ1-4 TRBV9 TRBD1 TGTGCCAGCAGCGTAACAGGGGCCCAGGAAAAACTGTTTTTT CASSVTGAQEKLFF
. TRBJ2-7 TRBV28 . TGTGCCAGCAGTGGCACAGGGAGAACATCCGCCTACGAGCAGTACTTC CASSGTGRTSAYEQYF
. TRBJ1-1 TRBV27 TRBD1 TGTGCCAGCAAGACCGGGACAGGGATGAACACTGAAGCTTTCTTT CASKTGTGMNTEAFF
. TRBJ2-2 TRBV15 TRBD1 TGTGCCACCAGCAGCTACCCGACAGGGGTTAACACCGGGGAGCTGTTTTTT CATSSYPTGVNTGELFF
. TRBJ1-5 TRBV18 . TGTGCCAGCTCACCATCCGGCAATCAGCCCCAGCATTTT CASSPSGNQPQHF
. TRBJ2-7 TRBV25-1 . TGTGCCAGCAGTGGGGCTATAGAGCAGTACTTC CASSGAIEQYF
. TRBJ1-4 TRBV15 . TGTGCCACCAGCAGAGACCAAAATGAAAAACTGTTTTTT CATSRDQNEKLFF
. TRBJ2-7 TRBV5-1 TRBD2 TGCGCCAGCAGGGTGGGGTACGAGACTAGCGGATCCTACGAGCAGTACTTC CASRVGYETSGSYEQYF
. TRBJ2-7 TRBV5-4 . TGTGCCAGCAGCTTGCCCGGTCAGGGGTCGGGCGAGCAGTACTTC CASSLPGQGSGEQYF
few TRBJ1-1 TRBV20-1 . TGCAGTTTCAGGGGTAGCACTGAAGCTTTCTTT CSFRGSTEAFF
once TRBJ1-1 TRBV7-2 . TGTGCCAGCAGCTTAGTTCCAAACACTGAAGCTTTCTTT CASSLVPNTEAFF
. TRBJ2-2 TRBV19 . TGTGCCAGTAGTACGGGAAGCGGGGAGCTGTTTTTT CASSTGSGELFF
. TRBJ2-7 TRBV2 . TGTGCCAGCGACCCCAGGGTAGGTTCCAACGAGCAGTACTTC CASDPRVGSNEQYF
. TRBJ2-2 TRBV15 TRBD1 TGTGCCACCAGCAGGACCGGGACAGAGAACACCGGGGAGCTGTTTTTT CATSRTGTENTGELFF
. TRBJ1-5 TRBV6-1 . TGTGCCAGCAGTGCACAGGGCGGGAGCAATCAGCCCCAGCATTTT CASSAQGGSNQPQHF
. TRBJ1-4 TRBV7-6 TRBD1 TGTGCCAGCAGCCCGACAGGGACTAATGAAAAACTGTTTTTT CASSPTGTNEKLFF
few TRBJ2-5 TRBV7-2 TRBD1 TGTGCCAGCAGTTTACAGGGGGTTGGTGGAGAGACCCAGTACTTC CASSLQGVGGETQYF
. TRBJ2-3 TRBV5-1 TRBD2 TGCGCCAGCAGATCTCCGGGACTAGTTACAGATACGCAGTATTTT CASRSPGLVTDTQYF
. TRBJ2-3 TRBV5-4 . TGTGCCAGCAGCGCCGGGGTTACGCAGTATTTT CASSAGVTQYF
few TRBJ1-1 TRBV25-1 TRBD1 TGTGCCAGCAGTAAAGACAGGGAGAAGGCTGAAGCTTTCTTT CASSKDREKAEAFF
. TRBJ1-1 TRBV5-6 . TGTGCCAGCAGCTGGGGGAGGCCCACTGAAGCTTTCTTT CASSWGRPTEAFF
. TRBJ1-1 TRBV27 TRBD1 TGTGCCAGCAGCCGGGACAGAGCAAAAGCTTTCTTT CASSRDRAKAFF
. TRBJ1-2 TRBV19 . TGTGCCAGTAGTATAGGGGAGGACTATGGCTACACCTTC CASSIGEDYGYTF
. TRBJ2-3 TRBV4-1 . TGCGCCAGCAGCCAAGATGTGGCCACGCAGTATTTT CASSQDVATQYF
. TRBJ1-6 TRBV5-1 TRBD1 TGCGCCAGCAGCTTGGGACAGGGGACTTCACCCCTCCACTTT CASSLGQGTSPLHF
. TRBJ2-7 TRBV28 TRBD2 TGTGCCAGCAGTCCCCCAGGAGGAGCGGGAGTGGGCGAGCAGTACTTC CASSPPGGAGVGEQYF
. TRBJ2-1 TRBV27 TRBD2 TGTGCCAGCAGCCGGACTAGCGGGCCCAATGAGCAGTTCTTC CASSRTSGPNEQFF
. TRBJ2-7 TRBV9 TRBD2 TGTGCCAGCAGCGTAGGGGGACTAGCGGGAGACGAGCAGTACTTC CASSVGGLAGDEQYF
. TRBJ1-6 TRBV4-3 . TGCGCCAGCAGCCAAGATGCAGGACAGTTTAATTCACCCCTCCACTTT CASSQDAGQFNSPLHF
. TRBJ1-2 TRBV5-4 TRBD1 TGTGCCAGCAGCGGCCTAGGACAGGGCGGGTTTGGCTACACCTTC CASSGLGQGGFGYTF
. TRBJ1-1 TRBV29-1 . TGCAGCGTTGATGCAGGAATGAACACTGAAGCTTTCTTT CSVDAGMNTEAFF
once TRBJ1-6 TRBV25-1 . TGTGCCAGCAGTGAATCCCGGGGTATCGATTCACCCCTCCACTTT CASSESRGIDSPLHF